What follows is one T cell receptor beta chain and its context. The CDR3 covers 15 residues. V dropped 4 bases and J dropped 6; count of bases not matched to a gene: 7. Germline CDR1 is SGHRS and CDR2 is YFSETQ. Original analysis: Nucleated cell counts were estimated from reference gene primer amplification. Using immunoSEQ multiplex PCR, the repertoire was profiled, and TCRdb retains in-frame clones only, with some absent. V and J calls plus clone size are reproduced from that table; the DNA served to infer D and trimming. This table has 30,000 to 35,000 clones, roughly 80% appearing once. This specimen belongs to a study of blood T cell repertoires in COVID-19.

Sequences were obtained from peripheral blood. This receptor was obtained from a woman aged 55-69 years with acute or convalescent COVID-19. The rearrangement joins TRBV5-1 to TRBJ2-1; 10 bases align to TRBD2. For the CDR3, the DNA is TGCGCCAGCAGCCCGGGACTAGCGTTCTTCAATGAGCAGTTCTTC. It encodes CASSPGLAFFNEQFF.